A selection of T cell receptor beta chains follows, all from one sample in a study of blood T cell repertoires in COVID-19. The repertoire was sequenced with immunoSEQ multiplex PCR; TCRdb's copy has only in-frame clones and lacks some. The table has tens of thousands of clones, roughly 87% seen once; the top ten hold roughly 3%. The sequencing input was peripheral blood. The receptors here all came from a human donor in a cohort sampled during active COVID-19. Each CDR3 is given with its conserved first and last residue. Each record gives: V gene, D gene, clone size, J gene, CDR3 length, CDR3 protein, CDR3 DNA. D genes are given only for firm matches. Clone size is not always given. Where it is, it says once, few, many or a class for expanded clones.

v_gene: TRBV15; d_gene: TRBD2; abundance: NA; j_gene: TRBJ2-5; len: 16; CDR3aa: CATSRDASGNQETQYF; CDR3nt: TGTGCCACCAGCAGAGATGCTAGCGGGAATCAAGAGACCCAGTACTTC
v_gene: TRBV6-1; d_gene: TRBD1; abundance: NA; j_gene: TRBJ1-2; len: 12; CDR3aa: CASSEQQGYYTF; CDR3nt: TGTGCCAGCAGTGAACAACAGGGGTACTACACCTTC
v_gene: TRBV7-9; d_gene: TRBD2; abundance: NA; j_gene: TRBJ2-7; len: 13; CDR3aa: CASSRGEGYEQYF; CDR3nt: TGTGCCAGCAGCCGAGGGGAGGGTTACGAGCAGTACTTC
v_gene: TRBV4-2; d_gene: TRBD2; abundance: NA; j_gene: TRBJ2-5; len: 17; CDR3aa: CASSQDLASGRGETQYF; CDR3nt: TGTGCCAGCAGCCAAGATTTGGCCAGCGGGAGGGGTGAGACCCAGTACTTC
v_gene: TRBV9; d_gene: TRBD2; abundance: NA; j_gene: TRBJ2-1; len: 18; CDR3aa: CASSVAPLGTSGYNEQFF; CDR3nt: TGTGCCAGCAGCGTAGCACCTCTGGGGACTAGCGGTTACAATGAGCAGTTCTTC
v_gene: TRBV5-4; d_gene: TRBD2; abundance: NA; j_gene: TRBJ2-7; len: 15; CDR3aa: CASSQVGGGPWEQYF; CDR3nt: TGTGCCAGCAGCCAGGTTGGGGGAGGGCCGTGGGAGCAGTACTTC
v_gene: TRBV5-6; d_gene: NA; abundance: few; j_gene: TRBJ2-2; len: 15; CDR3aa: CASSLGQRGTGELFF; CDR3nt: TGTGCCAGCAGCTTGGGACAGAGGGGGACCGGGGAGCTGTTTTTT
v_gene: TRBV6-1; d_gene: NA; abundance: NA; j_gene: TRBJ1-4; len: 15; CDR3aa: CASSERGRPNEKLFF; CDR3nt: TGTGCCAGCAGTGAACGGGGTAGGCCTAATGAAAAACTGTTTTTT
v_gene: TRBV2; d_gene: TRBD1; abundance: NA; j_gene: TRBJ1-1; len: 15; CDR3aa: CAIGGQGATNTEAFF; CDR3nt: TGTGCCATAGGGGGGCAGGGGGCGACAAACACTGAAGCTTTCTTT
v_gene: TRBV29-1; d_gene: NA; abundance: NA; j_gene: TRBJ1-2; len: 13; CDR3aa: CSVLAGKAYGYTF; CDR3nt: TGCAGCGTTTTGGCAGGGAAGGCCTATGGCTACACCTTC
v_gene: TRBV9; d_gene: NA; abundance: NA; j_gene: TRBJ2-3; len: 19; CDR3aa: CASSVESGVSFSSPDTQYF; CDR3nt: TGTGCCAGCAGCGTAGAATCCGGGGTCAGCTTTTCATCACCAGATACGCAGTATTTT
v_gene: TRBV27; d_gene: NA; abundance: NA; j_gene: TRBJ1-2; len: 19; CDR3aa: CASSPQARLPGPGDYGYTF; CDR3nt: TGTGCCAGCAGCCCGCAAGCCCGCCTCCCGGGACCGGGAGACTATGGCTACACCTTC
v_gene: TRBV20-1; d_gene: TRBD1; abundance: NA; j_gene: TRBJ1-1; len: 15; CDR3aa: CRASLGGGATTEAFF; CDR3nt: TGCAGGGCTAGTTTAGGGGGCGGGGCGACCACTGAAGCTTTCTTT
v_gene: TRBV28; d_gene: NA; abundance: NA; j_gene: TRBJ1-1; len: 14; CDR3aa: CASSSKAWYTEAFF; CDR3nt: TGTGCCAGCAGTTCTAAAGCTTGGTACACTGAAGCTTTCTTT
v_gene: TRBV12-3/TRBV12-4; d_gene: TRBD1; abundance: NA; j_gene: TRBJ2-7; len: 13; CDR3aa: CASSWDREREQYF; CDR3nt: TGTGCCAGCAGTTGGGACAGAGAAAGAGAGCAGTACTTC
v_gene: TRBV10-1; d_gene: TRBD1; abundance: NA; j_gene: TRBJ2-7; len: 14; CDR3aa: CASSTGTGSGEQYF; CDR3nt: TGCGCCAGCAGTACCGGGACAGGTTCCGGCGAGCAGTACTTC
v_gene: TRBV4-1; d_gene: TRBD2; abundance: NA; j_gene: TRBJ2-1; len: 17; CDR3aa: CASSEGRAGASYNEQFF; CDR3nt: TGCGCCAGCAGCGAAGGACGAGCGGGAGCATCCTACAATGAGCAGTTCTTC
v_gene: TRBV24-1; d_gene: NA; abundance: NA; j_gene: TRBJ1-3; len: 12; CDR3aa: CATRGPGNTIYF; CDR3nt: TGTGCTACCCGAGGTCCTGGAAACACCATATATTTT
v_gene: TRBV6-5; d_gene: TRBD1; abundance: once; j_gene: TRBJ1-4; len: 14; CDR3aa: CASTLTGSSEKLFF; CDR3nt: TGTGCCAGCACCCTGACAGGGTCAAGTGAAAAACTGTTTTTT
v_gene: TRBV7-8; d_gene: NA; abundance: once; j_gene: TRBJ2-2; len: 15; CDR3aa: CASSPEEGYTGELFF; CDR3nt: TGTGCCAGCAGCCCAGAGGAGGGGTACACCGGGGAGCTGTTTTTT